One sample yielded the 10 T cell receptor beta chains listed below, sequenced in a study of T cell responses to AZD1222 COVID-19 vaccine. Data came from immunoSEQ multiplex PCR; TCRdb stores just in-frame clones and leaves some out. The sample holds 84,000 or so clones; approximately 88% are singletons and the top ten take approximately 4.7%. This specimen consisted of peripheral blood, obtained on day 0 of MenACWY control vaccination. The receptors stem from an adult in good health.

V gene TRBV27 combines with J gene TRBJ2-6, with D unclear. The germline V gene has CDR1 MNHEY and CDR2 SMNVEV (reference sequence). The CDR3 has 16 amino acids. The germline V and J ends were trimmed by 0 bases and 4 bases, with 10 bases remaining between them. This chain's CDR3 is CASSLSRTLGANVLTF. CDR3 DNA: TGTGCCAGCAGTTTATCGCGAACGTTGGGGGCCAACGTCCTGACTTTC.

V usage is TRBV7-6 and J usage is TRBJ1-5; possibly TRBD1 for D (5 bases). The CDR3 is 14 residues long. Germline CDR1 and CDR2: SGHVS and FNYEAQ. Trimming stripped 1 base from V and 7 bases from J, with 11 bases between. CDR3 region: CASSLVGGGQPQHF. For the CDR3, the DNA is TGTGCCAGCAGCTTAGTCGGGGGAGGGCAGCCCCAGCATTTT. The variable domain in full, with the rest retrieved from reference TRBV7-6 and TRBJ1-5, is GAGVSQSPRYKVTKRGQDVALRCDPISGHVSLYWYRQALGQGPEFLTYFNYEAQQDKSGLPNDRFSAERPEGSISTLTIQRTEQRDSAMYRCASSLVGGGQPQHFGDGTRLSIL.

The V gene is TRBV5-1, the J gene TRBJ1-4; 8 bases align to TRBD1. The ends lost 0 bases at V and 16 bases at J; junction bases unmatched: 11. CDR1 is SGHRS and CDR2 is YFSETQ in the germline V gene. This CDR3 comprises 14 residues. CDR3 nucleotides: TGCGCCAGCAGCTTGGTTCAGGGGGCGCGGAAATGGTTTTTT. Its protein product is CASSLVQGARKWFF.

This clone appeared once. As DNA, the CDR3 is TGTGCCAGCTCACCGGTCAGGGGTAGTGAGCAGTACTTC. Translating it yields CASSPVRGSEQYF. This chain links TRBV18 with TRBJ2-7; a possible D gene is TRBD1 (6 bases). This CDR3 comprises 13 residues. Trimming left V 3 bases short and J 7 bases short, with 13 bases between. Looked up from germline, CDR1 is KGHSH and CDR2 is LQKENI. Together with reference TRBV18 and TRBJ2-7, the CDR3 gives the full variable domain: NAGVMQNPRHLVRRRGQEARLRCSPMKGHSHVYWYRQLPEEGLKFMVYLQKENIIDESGMPKERFSAEFPKEGPSILRIQQVVRGDSAAYFCASSPVRGSEQYFGPGTRLTVT.

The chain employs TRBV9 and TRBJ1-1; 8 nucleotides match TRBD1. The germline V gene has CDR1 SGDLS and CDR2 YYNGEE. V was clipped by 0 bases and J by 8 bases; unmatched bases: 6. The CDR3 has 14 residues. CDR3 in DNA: TGTGCCAGCAGCGTAGAAAGGACAGGGACGGAAGCTTTCTTT. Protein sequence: CASSVERTGTEAFF.

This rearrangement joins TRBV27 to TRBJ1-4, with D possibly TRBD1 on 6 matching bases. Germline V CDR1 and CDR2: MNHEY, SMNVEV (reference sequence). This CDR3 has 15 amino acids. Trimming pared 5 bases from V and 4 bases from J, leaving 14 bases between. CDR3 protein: CASSPPGAVNEKLFF. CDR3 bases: TGTGCCAGCAGTCCCCCAGGGGCGGTTAATGAAAAACTGTTTTTT.

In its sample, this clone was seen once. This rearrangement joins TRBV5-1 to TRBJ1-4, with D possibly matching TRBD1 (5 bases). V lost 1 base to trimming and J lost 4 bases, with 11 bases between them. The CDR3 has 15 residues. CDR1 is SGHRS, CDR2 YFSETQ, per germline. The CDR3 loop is CASSLLGRDNEKLFF. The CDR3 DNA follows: TGCGCCAGCAGCTTGCTTGGCAGGGATAATGAAAAACTGTTTTTT.

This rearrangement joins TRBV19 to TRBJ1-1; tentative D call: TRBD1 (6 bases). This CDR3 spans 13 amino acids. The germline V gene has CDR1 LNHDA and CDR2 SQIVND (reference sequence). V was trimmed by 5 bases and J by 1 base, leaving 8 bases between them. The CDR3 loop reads CASSLQGNTEAFF. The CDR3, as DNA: TGTGCCAGTAGTCTACAGGGGAACACTGAAGCTTTCTTT.

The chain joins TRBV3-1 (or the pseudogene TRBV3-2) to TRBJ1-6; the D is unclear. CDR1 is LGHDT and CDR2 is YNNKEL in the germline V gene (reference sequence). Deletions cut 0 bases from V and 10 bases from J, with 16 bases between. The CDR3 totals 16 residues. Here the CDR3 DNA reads TGTGCCAGCAGCCAAGAGGGGTTTTTGACTGGCTCACCCCTCCACTTT. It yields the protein CASSQEGFLTGSPLHF.

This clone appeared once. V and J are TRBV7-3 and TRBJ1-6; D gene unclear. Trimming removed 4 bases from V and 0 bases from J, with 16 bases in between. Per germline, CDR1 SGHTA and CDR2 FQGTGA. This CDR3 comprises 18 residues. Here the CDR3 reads CASSSPMGMSSYNSPLHF. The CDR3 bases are TGTGCCAGCAGCTCTCCGATGGGGATGAGCTCCTATAATTCACCCCTCCACTTT.